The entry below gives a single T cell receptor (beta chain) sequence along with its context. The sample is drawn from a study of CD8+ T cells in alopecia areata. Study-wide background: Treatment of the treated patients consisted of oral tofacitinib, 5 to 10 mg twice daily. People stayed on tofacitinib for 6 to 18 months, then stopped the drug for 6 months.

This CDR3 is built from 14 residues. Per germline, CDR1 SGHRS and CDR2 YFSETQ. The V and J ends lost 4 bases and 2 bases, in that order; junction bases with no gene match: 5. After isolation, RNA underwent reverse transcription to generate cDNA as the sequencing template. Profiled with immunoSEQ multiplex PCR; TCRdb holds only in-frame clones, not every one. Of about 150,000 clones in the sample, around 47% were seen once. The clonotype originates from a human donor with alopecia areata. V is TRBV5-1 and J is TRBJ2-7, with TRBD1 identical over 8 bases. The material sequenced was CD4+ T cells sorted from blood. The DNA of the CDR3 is TGCGCCAGCAGCGAGGGGACAGGACCCTACGAGCAGTACTTC. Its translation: CASSEGTGPYEQYF.